Ten or more counts support the clone carrying this T cell receptor beta chain. What it binds is unknown. Libraries of naive CD8 T cells were made from roughly 20,000 to 1,000,000 sorted cells. They used 10%, 30% or 50% RNA. The sample originates from a study of molecular identifiers for immune sequencing clone quantification. TCRdb ran MiXCR on the PCR reads and lists one entry per CDR3 protein. The table has over 50,000 distinct CDR3 sequences, 36% seen once. Study results and limitations: Jurkat TCR RNA spiked in from one cell could reportedly be detected among some 1 million naive cells.

The CDR3 has 13 residues. V shed 5 bases and J shed 4 bases, with 11 bases lying between them. Per the germline V gene, CDR1 is SEHNR and CDR2 is FQNEAQ (reference sequence). The specimen was naive CD8+ T cells from blood, with Jurkat cell RNA spiked in. Sample subset: FACS-sorted CD8+CD4-CCR7+CD45RA+ naive T cells. The sequence derives from a human donor in good health. Some libraries in this study had Jurkat cell RNA spiked in. The chain employs TRBV7-9 and TRBJ1-2, with D hard to call. This CDR3 reads CASSLGLSYGYTF. The CDR3, as DNA: TGTGCCAGCAGCCTTGGACTCAGCTATGGCTACACCTTC.